This T cell receptor (beta chain) was profiled in a study of post-analysis software for immune sequencing data. Incorporated into the TCR beta cDNA libraries were unique molecular identifiers, which served to reduce PCR and sequencing biases. MiXCR was run by TCRdb on the PCR reads, yielding one entry per CDR3 protein. The sample has about 540,000 distinct CDR3 sequences, 34% seen once. As to this clonotype: Its antigen is currently unknown.

Study observations and caveats: Five or six TRBV segments appeared more often in patients than in controls, and TRBV5-6, TRBV5-1 and TRBV20-1 were among these.

V lost 6 bases to trimming and J lost 0 bases; unmatched junction nucleotides: 11. The CDR3 runs to 18 residues. Germline V gives CDR1 MNHNS, CDR2 SASEGT. The receptor comes from a girl between 2 and 17 years old with multiple sclerosis. The chain recombines TRBV6-1 with TRBJ2-6; 7 bases align to TRBD1. The sequenced material came from blood. The CDR3 spells CASSRIDRDHSGANVLTF. The CDR3 DNA reads TGTGCCAGCAGCAGGATCGACAGGGACCACTCTGGGGCCAACGTCCTGACTTTC.